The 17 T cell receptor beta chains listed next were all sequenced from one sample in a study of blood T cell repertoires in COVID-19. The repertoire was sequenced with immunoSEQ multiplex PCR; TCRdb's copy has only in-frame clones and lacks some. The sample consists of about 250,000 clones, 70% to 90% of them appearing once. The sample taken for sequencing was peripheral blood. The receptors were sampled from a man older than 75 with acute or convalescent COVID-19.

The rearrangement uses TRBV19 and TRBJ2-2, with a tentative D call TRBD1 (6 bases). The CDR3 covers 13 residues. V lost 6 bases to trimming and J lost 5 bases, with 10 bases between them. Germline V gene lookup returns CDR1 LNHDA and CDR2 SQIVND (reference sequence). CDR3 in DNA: TGTGCCAGTAGGTCCACAGGGACCGGGGAGCTGTTTTTT. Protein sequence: CASRSTGTGELFF.

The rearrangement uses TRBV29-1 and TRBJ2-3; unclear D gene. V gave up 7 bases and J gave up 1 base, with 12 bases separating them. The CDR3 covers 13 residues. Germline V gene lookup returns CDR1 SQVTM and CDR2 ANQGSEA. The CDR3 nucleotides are TGCAGCGGCCGAGCCCCCGGCACAGATACGCAGTATTTT. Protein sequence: CSGRAPGTDTQYF.

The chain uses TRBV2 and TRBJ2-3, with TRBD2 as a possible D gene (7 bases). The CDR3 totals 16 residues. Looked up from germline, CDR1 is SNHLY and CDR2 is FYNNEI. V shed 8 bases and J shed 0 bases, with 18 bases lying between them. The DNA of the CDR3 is TGTGCCAGCCTAGAGGTTGGGGGGGCTAGCACAGATACGCAGTATTTT. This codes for CASLEVGGASTDTQYF. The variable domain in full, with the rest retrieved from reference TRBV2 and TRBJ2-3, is EPEVTQTPSHQVTQMGQEVILRCVPISNHLYFYWYRQILGQKVEFLVSFYNNEISEKSEIFDDQFSVERPDGSNFTLKIRSTKLEDSAMYFCASLEVGGASTDTQYFGPGTRLTVL.

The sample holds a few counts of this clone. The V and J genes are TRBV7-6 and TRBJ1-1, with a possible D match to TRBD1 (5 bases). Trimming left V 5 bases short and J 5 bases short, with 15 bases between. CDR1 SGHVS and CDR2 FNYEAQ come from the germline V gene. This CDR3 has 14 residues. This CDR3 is CASSASLGGTEAFF. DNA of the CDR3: TGTGCCAGCAGCGCAAGCCTGGGGGGGACTGAAGCTTTCTTT.

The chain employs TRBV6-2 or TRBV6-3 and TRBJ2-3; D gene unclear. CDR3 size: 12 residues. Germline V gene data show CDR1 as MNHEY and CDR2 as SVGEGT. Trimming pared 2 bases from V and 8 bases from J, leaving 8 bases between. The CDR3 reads CASSYNPGTQYF. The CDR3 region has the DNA TGTGCCAGCAGTTACAATCCGGGTACGCAGTATTTT.

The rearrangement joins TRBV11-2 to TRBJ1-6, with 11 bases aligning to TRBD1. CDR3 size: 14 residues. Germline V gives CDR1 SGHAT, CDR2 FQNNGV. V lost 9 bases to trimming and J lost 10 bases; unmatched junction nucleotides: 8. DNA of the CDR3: TGTGCCAGTCCGCCGGGACAGGGGGAATCACCCCTCCACTTT. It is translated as CASPPGQGESPLHF.

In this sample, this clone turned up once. The CDR3 spells CASSLTRDRGHNTEAFF. The CDR3 nucleotides are TGTGCCAGCAGCTTGACCCGGGACAGGGGGCATAACACTGAAGCTTTCTTT. The V and J genes are TRBV5-6 and TRBJ1-1; 12 bases fit TRBD1. V was pared by 1 base and J by 2 bases, with 6 bases of the junction left unmatched. The germline V gene encodes CDR1 SGHDT and CDR2 YYEEEE. CDR3 length: 17 amino acids.

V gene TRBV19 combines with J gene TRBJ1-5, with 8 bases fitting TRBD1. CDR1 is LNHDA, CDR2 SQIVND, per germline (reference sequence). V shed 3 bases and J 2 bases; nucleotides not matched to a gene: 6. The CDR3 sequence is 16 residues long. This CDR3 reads CASSIFETGGNQPQHF. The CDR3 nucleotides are TGTGCCAGTAGTATCTTCGAGACAGGGGGCAATCAGCCCCAGCATTTT.

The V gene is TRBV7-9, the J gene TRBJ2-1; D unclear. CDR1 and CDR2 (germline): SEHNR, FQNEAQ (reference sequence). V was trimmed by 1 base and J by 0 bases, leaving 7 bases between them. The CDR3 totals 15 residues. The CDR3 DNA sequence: TGTGCCAGCAGCTTAGGCACGGGCTCCTACAATGAGCAGTTCTTC. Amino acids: CASSLGTGSYNEQFF.

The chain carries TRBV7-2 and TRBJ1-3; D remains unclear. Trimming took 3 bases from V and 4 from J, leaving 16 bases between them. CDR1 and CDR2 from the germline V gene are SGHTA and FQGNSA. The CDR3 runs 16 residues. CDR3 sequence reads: CASSFWGVGVGNTIYF. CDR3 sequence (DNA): TGTGCCAGCAGCTTTTGGGGTGTCGGGGTAGGAAACACCATATATTTT.

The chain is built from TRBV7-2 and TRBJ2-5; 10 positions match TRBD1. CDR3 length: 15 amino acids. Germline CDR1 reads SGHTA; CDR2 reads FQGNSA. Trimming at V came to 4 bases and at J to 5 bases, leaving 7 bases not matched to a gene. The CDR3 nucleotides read TGTGCCAGCAGCTCCCGGGACAGGGGTGGGGAGACCCAGTACTTC. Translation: CASSSRDRGGETQYF.

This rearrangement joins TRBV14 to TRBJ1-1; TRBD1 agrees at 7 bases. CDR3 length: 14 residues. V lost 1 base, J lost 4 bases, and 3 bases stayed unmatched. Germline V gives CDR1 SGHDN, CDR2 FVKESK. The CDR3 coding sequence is TGTGCCAGCAGCCAAGGACAGGGTCGCACTGAAGCTTTCTTT. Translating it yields CASSQGQGRTEAFF.

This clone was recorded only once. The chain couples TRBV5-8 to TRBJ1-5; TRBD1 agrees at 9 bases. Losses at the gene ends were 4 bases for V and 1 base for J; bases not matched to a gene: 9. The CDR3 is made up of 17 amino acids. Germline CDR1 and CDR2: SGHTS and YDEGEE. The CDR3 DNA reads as TGTGCCAGCAGCCGCGGGGACAGGGTATTGAGCAATCAGCCCCAGCATTTT. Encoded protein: CASSRGDRVLSNQPQHF.

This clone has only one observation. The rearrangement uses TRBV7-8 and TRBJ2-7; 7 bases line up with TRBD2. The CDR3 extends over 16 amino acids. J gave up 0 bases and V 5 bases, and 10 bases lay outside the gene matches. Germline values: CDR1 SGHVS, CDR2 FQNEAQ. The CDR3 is CASSPLGAGTSYEQYF. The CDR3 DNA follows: TGTGCCAGCAGCCCCCTGGGAGCGGGGACCTCCTACGAGCAGTACTTC.

CDR3 nucleotides: TGTGCCAGCAGCGAAGAGGGACAGGGAGGAAACACCATATATTTT. This sequence encodes CASSEEGQGGNTIYF. The V and J genes are TRBV9 and TRBJ1-3; 9 nucleotides agree with TRBD1. The germline V gene has CDR1 SGDLS and CDR2 YYNGEE. After removal of 3 bases from V and 4 bases from J, the junction contained 5 bases not matched to a gene. The CDR3 runs to 15 residues.

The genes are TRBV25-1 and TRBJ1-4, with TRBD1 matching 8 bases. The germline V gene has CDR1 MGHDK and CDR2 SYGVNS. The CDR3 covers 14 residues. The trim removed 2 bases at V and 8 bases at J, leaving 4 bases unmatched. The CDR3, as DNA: TGTGCCAGCAGTGAAGGACAGGGCGGCGAAAAACTGTTTTTT. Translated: CASSEGQGGEKLFF.

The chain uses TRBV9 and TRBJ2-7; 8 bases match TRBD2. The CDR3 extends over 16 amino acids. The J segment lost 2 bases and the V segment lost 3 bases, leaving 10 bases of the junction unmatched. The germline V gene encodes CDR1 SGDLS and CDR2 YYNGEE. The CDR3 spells CASSAGGAGGAYEQYF. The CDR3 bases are TGTGCCAGCAGCGCGGGGGGGGCAGGAGGAGCCTACGAGCAGTACTTC.